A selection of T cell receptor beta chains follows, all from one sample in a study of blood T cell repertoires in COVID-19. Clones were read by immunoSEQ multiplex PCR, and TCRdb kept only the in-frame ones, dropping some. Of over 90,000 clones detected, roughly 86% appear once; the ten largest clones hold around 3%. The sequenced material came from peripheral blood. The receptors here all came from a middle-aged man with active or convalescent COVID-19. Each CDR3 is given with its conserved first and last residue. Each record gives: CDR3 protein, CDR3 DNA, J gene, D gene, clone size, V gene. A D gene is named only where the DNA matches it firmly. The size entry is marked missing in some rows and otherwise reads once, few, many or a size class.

CDR3aa: CASSLDWDTVEQYF
CDR3nt: TGTGCCAGCAGCTTAGATTGGGACACAGTCGAGCAGTACTTC
j_gene: TRBJ2-7
d_gene: NA
abundance: NA
v_gene: TRBV7-2

CDR3aa: CASSYPTNGGAQYF
CDR3nt: TGTGCCAGCAGTTACCCGACGAATGGGGGGGCCCAGTACTTC
j_gene: TRBJ2-5
d_gene: TRBD2
abundance: NA
v_gene: TRBV6-6

CDR3aa: CASSLAVQLTDTQYF
CDR3nt: TGTGCCAGCAGCTTGGCCGTGCAACTCACAGATACGCAGTATTTT
j_gene: TRBJ2-3
d_gene: NA
abundance: NA
v_gene: TRBV5-4

CDR3aa: CSVEENRGNGYTF
CDR3nt: TGCAGCGTTGAAGAGAATAGGGGAAATGGCTACACCTTC
j_gene: TRBJ1-2
d_gene: NA
abundance: NA
v_gene: TRBV29-1

CDR3aa: CASSPPPRGGTVNEQFF
CDR3nt: TGTGCCAGCAGCCCACCCCCGCGGGGGGGAACTGTGAATGAGCAGTTCTTC
j_gene: TRBJ2-1
d_gene: TRBD2
abundance: NA
v_gene: TRBV9

CDR3aa: CASSRGLAGGADTQYF
CDR3nt: TGTGCCAGTAGTCGGGGACTAGCGGGGGGGGCAGATACGCAGTATTTT
j_gene: TRBJ2-3
d_gene: TRBD2
abundance: few
v_gene: TRBV19

CDR3aa: CASSLDRVRTEAFF
CDR3nt: TGTGCCAGCAGCTTGGACAGGGTCAGAACTGAAGCTTTCTTT
j_gene: TRBJ1-1
d_gene: TRBD1
abundance: NA
v_gene: TRBV11-2

CDR3aa: CASSQDPSGGPFANTGELFF
CDR3nt: TGCGCCAGCAGCCAAGATCCTAGCGGGGGGCCTTTCGCGAACACCGGGGAGCTGTTTTTT
j_gene: TRBJ2-2
d_gene: TRBD2
abundance: NA
v_gene: TRBV4-3

CDR3aa: CASSSPYRDKGLPGANVLTF
CDR3nt: TGCGCCAGCAGCTCGCCTTACCGGGACAAAGGACTCCCTGGGGCCAACGTCCTGACTTTC
j_gene: TRBJ2-6
d_gene: NA
abundance: NA
v_gene: TRBV5-1

CDR3aa: CASSQGGEDEKLFF
CDR3nt: TGCGCCAGCAGTCAAGGGGGGGAAGATGAAAAACTGTTTTTT
j_gene: TRBJ1-4
d_gene: NA
abundance: NA
v_gene: TRBV23-1

CDR3aa: CASSTSHQGAKGYTF
CDR3nt: TGTGCCAGCAGCACCTCCCACCAGGGGGCAAAGGGCTACACCTTC
j_gene: TRBJ1-2
d_gene: TRBD1
abundance: NA
v_gene: TRBV6-5

CDR3aa: CASKRGSDTEAFF
CDR3nt: TGTGCCAGTAAAAGGGGGTCGGACACTGAAGCTTTCTTT
j_gene: TRBJ1-1
d_gene: NA
abundance: NA
v_gene: TRBV19

CDR3aa: CASSLASAHEQFF
CDR3nt: TGTGCCAGCAGCTTGGCTAGCGCCCATGAGCAGTTCTTC
j_gene: TRBJ2-1
d_gene: NA
abundance: NA
v_gene: TRBV5-4

CDR3aa: CASGLGGANEKLFF
CDR3nt: TGTGCCAGCGGCTTAGGGGGGGCTAATGAAAAACTGTTTTTT
j_gene: TRBJ1-4
d_gene: NA
abundance: NA
v_gene: TRBV5-4

CDR3aa: CASSQDVRSYNSPLHF
CDR3nt: TGTGCCAGCAGCCAAGATGTCAGGTCCTATAATTCACCCCTCCACTTT
j_gene: TRBJ1-6
d_gene: NA
abundance: once
v_gene: TRBV3-1/TRBV3-2

CDR3aa: CATSDLTGSYGYTF
CDR3nt: TGTGCCACCAGTGATTTGACAGGAAGCTATGGCTACACCTTC
j_gene: TRBJ1-2
d_gene: NA
abundance: once
v_gene: TRBV24-1

CDR3aa: CASSFRASGNTIYF
CDR3nt: TGTGCCAGCAGTTTCAGGGCCTCTGGAAACACCATATATTTT
j_gene: TRBJ1-3
d_gene: NA
abundance: NA
v_gene: TRBV6-5

CDR3aa: CASRRGGVADTQYF
CDR3nt: TGTGCCAGCAGACGTGGGGGGGTGGCAGATACGCAGTATTTT
j_gene: TRBJ2-3
d_gene: TRBD2
abundance: NA
v_gene: TRBV7-2

CDR3aa: CASSSGQGVVYEQFF
CDR3nt: TGCGCCAGCAGCAGCGGACAGGGGGTGGTTTATGAGCAGTTCTTC
j_gene: TRBJ2-1
d_gene: TRBD1
abundance: NA
v_gene: TRBV5-1

CDR3aa: CASSWDRVSVGYTF
CDR3nt: TGTGCCAGCAGTTGGGACAGGGTATCTGTTGGCTACACCTTC
j_gene: TRBJ1-2
d_gene: TRBD1
abundance: NA
v_gene: TRBV6-5

CDR3aa: CASSQDVGRETQYF
CDR3nt: TGTGCCAGCAGCCAAGATGTAGGGAGGGAGACCCAGTACTTC
j_gene: TRBJ2-5
d_gene: NA
abundance: NA
v_gene: TRBV3-1/TRBV3-2

CDR3aa: CASGRGGYEQYF
CDR3nt: TGTGCCTCCGGCCGGGGTGGGTACGAGCAGTACTTC
j_gene: TRBJ2-7
d_gene: NA
abundance: NA
v_gene: TRBV10-3

CDR3aa: CASSRDRFFSYEQYF
CDR3nt: TGTGCCAGCAGTAGGGACAGGTTTTTTTCCTACGAGCAGTACTTC
j_gene: TRBJ2-7
d_gene: TRBD1
abundance: NA
v_gene: TRBV2

CDR3aa: CASSIVGGGRQPQHF
CDR3nt: TGTGCCAGTAGTATAGTGGGAGGTGGGAGGCAGCCCCAGCATTTT
j_gene: TRBJ1-5
d_gene: NA
abundance: NA
v_gene: TRBV19

CDR3aa: CAISDSGGSNYGYTF
CDR3nt: TGTGCCATCAGTGATTCAGGGGGCTCTAACTATGGCTACACCTTC
j_gene: TRBJ1-2
d_gene: TRBD1
abundance: NA
v_gene: TRBV10-3

CDR3aa: CASSQDRYSPYGYTF
CDR3nt: TGCGCCAGCAGCCAAGATCGGTATTCCCCCTATGGCTACACCTTC
j_gene: TRBJ1-2
d_gene: NA
abundance: NA
v_gene: TRBV4-3

CDR3aa: CASSVVGQGFNEQFF
CDR3nt: TGTGCCAGCAGCGTAGTTGGTCAGGGGTTCAATGAGCAGTTCTTC
j_gene: TRBJ2-1
d_gene: NA
abundance: NA
v_gene: TRBV9

CDR3aa: CASSLATSSGANVLTF
CDR3nt: TGTGCCAGCAGCTTAGCAACCAGCTCTGGGGCCAACGTCCTGACTTTC
j_gene: TRBJ2-6
d_gene: NA
abundance: few
v_gene: TRBV7-9

CDR3aa: CAWNSGTGEKLFF
CDR3nt: TGTGCCTGGAACAGTGGGACTGGTGAAAAACTGTTTTTT
j_gene: TRBJ1-4
d_gene: NA
abundance: NA
v_gene: TRBV30

CDR3aa: CASSPGQTYGYTF
CDR3nt: TGTGCCAGCTCACCAGGACAGACTTATGGCTACACCTTC
j_gene: TRBJ1-2
d_gene: NA
abundance: NA
v_gene: TRBV18

CDR3aa: CAWSTGQGARTGELFF
CDR3nt: TGTGCCTGGAGTACGGGACAGGGGGCGCGGACCGGGGAGCTGTTTTTT
j_gene: TRBJ2-2
d_gene: TRBD1
abundance: NA
v_gene: TRBV30

CDR3aa: CASSMRGTGMIKTQYF
CDR3nt: TGTGCCAGTAGTATGAGAGGGACAGGGATGATAAAGACCCAGTACTTC
j_gene: TRBJ2-5
d_gene: TRBD1
abundance: NA
v_gene: TRBV19

CDR3aa: CASSDGGAGTEAFF
CDR3nt: TGCGCCAGCAGTGATGGGGGGGCCGGCACTGAAGCTTTCTTT
j_gene: TRBJ1-1
d_gene: NA
abundance: NA
v_gene: TRBV10-2

CDR3aa: CASRAGQGSDTQYF
CDR3nt: TGCGCCAGCAGAGCGGGACAGGGTTCCGATACGCAGTATTTT
j_gene: TRBJ2-3
d_gene: TRBD1
abundance: NA
v_gene: TRBV10-1

CDR3aa: CASSPRGGNTEAFF
CDR3nt: TGTGCCAGCAGCCCCCGGGGGGGCAATACTGAAGCTTTCTTT
j_gene: TRBJ1-1
d_gene: NA
abundance: NA
v_gene: TRBV3-1/TRBV3-2

CDR3aa: CASSYTYRADEQFF
CDR3nt: TGTGCCAGCAGTTACACTTACAGGGCGGATGAGCAGTTCTTC
j_gene: TRBJ2-1
d_gene: NA
abundance: NA
v_gene: TRBV6-5

CDR3aa: CASADRVYEKLFF
CDR3nt: TGTGCCAGTGCTGACAGGGTATATGAAAAACTGTTTTTT
j_gene: TRBJ1-4
d_gene: TRBD1
abundance: NA
v_gene: TRBV19

CDR3aa: CASSVGASNTGELFF
CDR3nt: TGTGCCAGCAGCGTAGGGGCCTCGAACACCGGGGAGCTGTTTTTT
j_gene: TRBJ2-2
d_gene: NA
abundance: NA
v_gene: TRBV9

CDR3aa: CASSSQGQETQYF
CDR3nt: TGCGCCAGCAGTTCACAGGGGCAAGAGACCCAGTACTTC
j_gene: TRBJ2-5
d_gene: TRBD1
abundance: few
v_gene: TRBV5-1

CDR3aa: CASTTAVTGVGNQPQHF
CDR3nt: TGTGCCAGCACCACTGCGGTGACAGGGGTTGGCAATCAGCCCCAGCATTTT
j_gene: TRBJ1-5
d_gene: TRBD1
abundance: NA
v_gene: TRBV28

CDR3aa: CASSLRPDFALSGNTIYF
CDR3nt: TGTGCCAGCAGCTTAAGGCCAGACTTTGCCCTCTCTGGAAACACCATATATTTT
j_gene: TRBJ1-3
d_gene: NA
abundance: NA
v_gene: TRBV11-2

CDR3aa: CASSGQGNSPLHF
CDR3nt: TGTGCCAGTAGTGGACAGGGTAATTCACCCCTCCACTTT
j_gene: TRBJ1-6
d_gene: TRBD1
abundance: NA
v_gene: TRBV19

CDR3aa: CASSQGENQPQHF
CDR3nt: TGTGCCAGCAGTCAGGGGGAAAATCAGCCCCAGCATTTT
j_gene: TRBJ1-5
d_gene: TRBD1
abundance: NA
v_gene: TRBV11-2

CDR3aa: CASSPQDRERTEAFF
CDR3nt: TGTGCCAGCAGTCCACAAGACAGGGAACGAACTGAAGCTTTCTTT
j_gene: TRBJ1-1
d_gene: TRBD1
abundance: NA
v_gene: TRBV28

CDR3aa: CASSQARYQETQYF
CDR3nt: TGCGCCAGCAGCCAAGCCAGGTACCAAGAGACCCAGTACTTC
j_gene: TRBJ2-5
d_gene: NA
abundance: NA
v_gene: TRBV4-1

CDR3aa: CASSPSTGARNIQYF
CDR3nt: TGTGCCAGCAGTCCCTCGACAGGGGCGAGAAACATTCAGTACTTC
j_gene: TRBJ2-4
d_gene: TRBD1
abundance: NA
v_gene: TRBV28

CDR3aa: CASRNTDRGLSPLHF
CDR3nt: TGTGCCAGCAGAAATACGGACAGGGGGTTATCACCCCTCCACTTT
j_gene: TRBJ1-6
d_gene: TRBD1
abundance: NA
v_gene: TRBV28

CDR3aa: CAVLAGGRRTGELFF
CDR3nt: TGTGCCGTGCTAGCGGGGGGGCGGCGGACCGGGGAGCTGTTTTTT
j_gene: TRBJ2-2
d_gene: TRBD2
abundance: NA
v_gene: TRBV10-3

CDR3aa: CASSLTQGSSETQYF
CDR3nt: TGTGCCAGCAGTTTAACGCAGGGGTCTTCGGAGACCCAGTACTTC
j_gene: TRBJ2-5
d_gene: NA
abundance: once
v_gene: TRBV28

CDR3aa: CAWRGGAYTEAFF
CDR3nt: TGTGCCTGGCGCGGGGGGGCATATACTGAAGCTTTCTTT
j_gene: TRBJ1-1
d_gene: NA
abundance: NA
v_gene: TRBV30

CDR3aa: CASSQVHSKRETQYF
CDR3nt: TGTGCCAGCAGCCAAGTCCACTCGAAGAGGGAGACCCAGTACTTC
j_gene: TRBJ2-5
d_gene: NA
abundance: NA
v_gene: TRBV3-1/TRBV3-2

CDR3aa: CAWSVLEYNEKLFF
CDR3nt: TGTGCCTGGAGTGTACTAGAATATAATGAAAAACTGTTTTTT
j_gene: TRBJ1-4
d_gene: NA
abundance: NA
v_gene: TRBV30

CDR3aa: CASSSIQGVYGYTF
CDR3nt: TGTGCCAGCAGCTCGATACAGGGGGTCTATGGCTACACCTTC
j_gene: TRBJ1-2
d_gene: TRBD1
abundance: few
v_gene: TRBV11-2

CDR3aa: CASRPRTDNTDTQYF
CDR3nt: TGCGCCAGCAGGCCGCGGACGGACAACACAGATACGCAGTATTTT
j_gene: TRBJ2-3
d_gene: NA
abundance: NA
v_gene: TRBV5-1

CDR3aa: CASSQQTANYGYTF
CDR3nt: TGTGCCAGCAGCCAACAGACAGCTAACTATGGCTACACCTTC
j_gene: TRBJ1-2
d_gene: NA
abundance: NA
v_gene: TRBV14

CDR3aa: CASSLGQGGTYEQYF
CDR3nt: TGTGCCAGCAGCTTAGGACAGGGGGGAACCTACGAGCAGTACTTC
j_gene: TRBJ2-7
d_gene: TRBD1
abundance: NA
v_gene: TRBV7-9

CDR3aa: CASSRGTGGTDTQYF
CDR3nt: TGTGCCAGCAGCCGCGGGACAGGAGGCACAGATACGCAGTATTTT
j_gene: TRBJ2-3
d_gene: TRBD1
abundance: NA
v_gene: TRBV3-1/TRBV3-2

CDR3aa: CAILGQGNTGELFF
CDR3nt: TGTGCCATCCTGGGACAGGGGAACACCGGGGAGCTGTTTTTT
j_gene: TRBJ2-2
d_gene: TRBD1
abundance: NA
v_gene: TRBV28

CDR3aa: CASSIIGGVTGELFF
CDR3nt: TGTGCCAGTAGTATAATAGGGGGGGTCACCGGGGAGCTGTTTTTT
j_gene: TRBJ2-2
d_gene: NA
abundance: NA
v_gene: TRBV19

CDR3aa: CASRVGTGLADTQYF
CDR3nt: TGTGCCAGCCGTGTCGGGACAGGGCTGGCAGATACGCAGTATTTT
j_gene: TRBJ2-3
d_gene: TRBD1
abundance: NA
v_gene: TRBV18